These T cell receptor beta chains were read from a single sample in a study of shared clonotypes between healthy human individuals. The repertoire was sequenced with immunoSEQ multiplex PCR; TCRdb's copy has only in-frame clones and lacks some. The sample yields about a million clones, about 75% seen once. Material: memory CD4+ T cells sorted from blood. These receptors all come from a man in his late teens or twenties in good health. Both conserved end residues are part of each CDR3. A D gene is named only where the DNA matches it firmly. For some rows the clone size is stated as once, few or many, or as a class when expanded; others skip it.

V	D	J	size	DNA	CDR3
TRBV21-1	-	TRBJ1-5	many	TGTGCCAGCAGCAAAGAGGACTTGGGGACAGGGTGGAACAATGATCAGCCCCAGCATTTT	CASSKEDLGTGWNNDQPQHF
TRBV13	-	TRBJ2-5	-	TGTGCCAGCAGCTTAGGCTCCTTAGTAGAGACCCAGTACTTC	CASSLGSLVETQYF
TRBV29-1	-	TRBJ1-6	-	TGCAGCGTCCTCACAGGGAATTCACCCCTCCACTTT	CSVLTGNSPLHF
TRBV10-3	TRBD1	TRBJ2-5	many	TGTGCCTCCGCCGGGACAGGGGCCGAGACCCAGTACTTC	CASAGTGAETQYF
TRBV5-5	-	TRBJ2-6	-	TGTGCCAGCAGCTCTACTTTCTCTGGGGCCAACGTCCTGACTTTC	CASSSTFSGANVLTF
TRBV7-9	TRBD1	TRBJ2-3	-	TGTGCCAGCAGCTTCGGGACAGGGGTTCGAGATACGCAGTATTTT	CASSFGTGVRDTQYF
TRBV5-1	-	TRBJ2-2	-	TGCGCCAGCAGCTTGGTTGCCGCCGGGGAGCTGTTTTTT	CASSLVAAGELFF
TRBV10-3	TRBD1	TRBJ2-7	-	TGTGCCATCAGCGCAGGGGGCTCCTACGAGCAGTACTTC	CAISAGGSYEQYF
TRBV29-1	-	TRBJ2-1	-	TGCAGCGTACGCTCCCGAGGGGGGGACACTTCGTACAATGAGCAGTTCTTC	CSVRSRGGDTSYNEQFF
TRBV2	TRBD1	TRBJ1-3	many	TGTGCCAGCAGGGGGACAGGGCACTCTGGAAACACCATATATTTT	CASRGTGHSGNTIYF
TRBV27	-	TRBJ2-1	-	TGTGCCAGCAGTTTATCCACAGTGGGAGCGGACGTCGCCTACAATGAGCAGTTCTTC	CASSLSTVGADVAYNEQFF
TRBV5-5	-	TRBJ2-5	-	TGTGCCAGCAGCGTAGGGGGCGGGAATCAAGAGACCCAGTACTTC	CASSVGGGNQETQYF
TRBV28	-	TRBJ1-2	few	TGTGCCACCGGGGGGCGAACTAACTATGGCTACACCTTC	CATGGRTNYGYTF
TRBV9	-	TRBJ2-3	-	TGTGCCAGCAGCCCCTGGGCAGGCAGCACAGATACGCAGTATTTT	CASSPWAGSTDTQYF
TRBV9	TRBD1	TRBJ2-7	-	TGTGCCAGCAGCGTAGGGGACAGAGGTTACGAGCAGTACTTC	CASSVGDRGYEQYF
TRBV6-5	TRBD2	TRBJ2-5	-	TGTGCCAGCAGTTACTCGAGTCTAGCGGGTCTAGAGACCCAGTACTTC	CASSYSSLAGLETQYF
TRBV7-2	TRBD1	TRBJ1-2	-	TGTGCCAGCAGCCGAAAGGGACAGAATTATGGCTACACCTTC	CASSRKGQNYGYTF
TRBV11-2	-	TRBJ2-7	-	TGTGCCAGCAGCTTAGAGTCAGGGGGGCCCTACGAGCAGTACTTC	CASSLESGGPYEQYF
TRBV5-5	-	TRBJ2-3	few	TGTGCCAGCAGCTTCGGGACGTTCCCAGATACGCAGTATTTT	CASSFGTFPDTQYF
TRBV6-5	-	TRBJ2-7	-	TGTGCCAGCAGTTACCGCCCGGACACATCCTACGAGCAGTACTTC	CASSYRPDTSYEQYF
TRBV5-6	-	TRBJ2-3	-	TGTGCCAGCAGCTTGCAAGGGAGGAATTCCGATACGCAGTATTTT	CASSLQGRNSDTQYF
TRBV29-1	TRBD1	TRBJ2-7	-	TGCAGCGCTGCCGGGACAGGGGCCTACGAGCAGTACTTC	CSAAGTGAYEQYF
TRBV7-9	-	TRBJ2-5	few	TGTGCCAGCAGCTTTTCAGTTGAAGAGACCCAGTACTTC	CASSFSVEETQYF
TRBV11-3	-	TRBJ2-3	-	TGTGCCAGCAGCCAACGATCGGCAGATACGCAGTATTTT	CASSQRSADTQYF
TRBV11-2	-	TRBJ2-7	-	TGTGCCAGCAGCTTAGAGGCAGGGACCTACGAGCAGTACTTC	CASSLEAGTYEQYF
TRBV19	-	TRBJ1-1	once	TGTGCCAGTAGTCCAGGGGTGTTGGTGAACACTGAAGCTTTCTTT	CASSPGVLVNTEAFF
TRBV18	TRBD2	TRBJ2-1	-	TGTGCCAGCTCACCAGCTGCACTAGCGGGTAATGAGCAGTTCTTC	CASSPAALAGNEQFF
TRBV5-1	-	TRBJ2-5	-	TGCGCCAGCAGCTTGGCGGCCCCGCCGACTTTGGAGACCCAGTACTTC	CASSLAAPPTLETQYF
TRBV4-2	TRBD1	TRBJ2-7	once	TGTGCCAGCAGCCGGACCGGGACAGGTGACTCCTACGAGCAGTACTTC	CASSRTGTGDSYEQYF
TRBV30	TRBD1	TRBJ2-3	-	TGTGCCTGGAGACAGGGGATGGGTAGCACAGATACGCAGTATTTT	CAWRQGMGSTDTQYF
TRBV5-5	-	TRBJ2-7	-	TGTGCCAGCAGCTTAAACGGTCCCTCCTACGAGCAGTACTTC	CASSLNGPSYEQYF
TRBV29-1	-	TRBJ1-1	-	TGCAGCGTTTGGGGGATGGGTGAAGCTTTCTTT	CSVWGMGEAFF